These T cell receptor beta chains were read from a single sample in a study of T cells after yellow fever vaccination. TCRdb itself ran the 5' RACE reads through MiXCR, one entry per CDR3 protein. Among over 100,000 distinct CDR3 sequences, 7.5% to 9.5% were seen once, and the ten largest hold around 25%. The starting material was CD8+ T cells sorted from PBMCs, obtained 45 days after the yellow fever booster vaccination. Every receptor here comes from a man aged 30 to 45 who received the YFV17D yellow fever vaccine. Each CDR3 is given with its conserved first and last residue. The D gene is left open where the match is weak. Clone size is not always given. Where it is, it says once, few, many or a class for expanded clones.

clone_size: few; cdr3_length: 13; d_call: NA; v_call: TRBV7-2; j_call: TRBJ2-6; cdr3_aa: CASMMGGANVLTF; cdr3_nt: TGTGCCAGCATGATGGGGGGGGCCAACGTCCTGACTTTC
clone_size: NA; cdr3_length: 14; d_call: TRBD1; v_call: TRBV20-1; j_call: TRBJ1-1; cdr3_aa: CSARGIGQGTEAFF; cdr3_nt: TGCAGTGCTAGAGGCATAGGACAGGGTACTGAAGCTTTCTTT
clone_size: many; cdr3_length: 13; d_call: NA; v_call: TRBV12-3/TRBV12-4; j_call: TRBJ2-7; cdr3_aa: CASSSTSLGEQYF; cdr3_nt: TGTGCCAGCAGTTCTACTAGTCTAGGCGAGCAGTACTTC
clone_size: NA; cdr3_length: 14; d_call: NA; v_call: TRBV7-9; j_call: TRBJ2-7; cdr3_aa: CASSFGWDTYEQYF; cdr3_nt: TGTGCCAGCAGCTTTGGCTGGGATACCTACGAGCAGTACTTC
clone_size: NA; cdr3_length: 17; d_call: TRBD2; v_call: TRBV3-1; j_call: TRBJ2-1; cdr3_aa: CASTKDPLAGAYNEQFF; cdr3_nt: TGTGCCAGCACCAAAGATCCCCTAGCGGGAGCATACAATGAGCAGTTCTTC
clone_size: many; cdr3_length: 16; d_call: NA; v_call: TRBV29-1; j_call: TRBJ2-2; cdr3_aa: CSVLNAGGSATGELFF; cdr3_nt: TGCAGCGTTTTAAACGCTGGGGGGTCGGCCACCGGGGAGCTGTTTTTT
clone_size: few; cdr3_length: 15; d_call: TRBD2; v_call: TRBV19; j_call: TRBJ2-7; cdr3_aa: CASSIDSGSSYEQYF; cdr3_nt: TGTGCCAGTAGTATAGACAGCGGGAGCTCCTACGAGCAGTACTTC
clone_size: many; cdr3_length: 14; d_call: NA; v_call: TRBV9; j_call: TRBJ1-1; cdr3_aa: CASSGSGAGTEAFF; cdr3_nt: TGTGCCAGCAGCGGATCAGGGGCAGGGACTGAAGCTTTCTTT
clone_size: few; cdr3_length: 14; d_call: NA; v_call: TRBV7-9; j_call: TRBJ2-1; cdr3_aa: CASSLPGVLSEQFF; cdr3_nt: TGTGCCAGCAGCTTACCAGGGGTTCTCAGTGAGCAGTTCTTC
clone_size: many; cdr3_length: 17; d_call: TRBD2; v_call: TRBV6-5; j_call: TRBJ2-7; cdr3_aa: CASRPGLAGGPSIEQYF; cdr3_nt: TGTGCCAGCAGACCGGGACTAGCGGGAGGGCCCTCGATCGAGCAGTACTTC
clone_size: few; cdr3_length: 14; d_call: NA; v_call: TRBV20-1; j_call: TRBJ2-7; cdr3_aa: CSAADYQTSYEQYF; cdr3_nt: TGCAGTGCTGCGGACTACCAAACCTCCTACGAGCAGTACTTC
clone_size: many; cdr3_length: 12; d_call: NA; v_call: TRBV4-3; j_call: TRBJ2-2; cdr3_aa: CASSPPFGELFF; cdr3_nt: TGCGCCAGCAGTCCACCCTTCGGGGAGCTGTTTTTT
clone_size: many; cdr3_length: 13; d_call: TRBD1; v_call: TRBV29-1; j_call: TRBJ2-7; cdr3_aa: CSVRTGVRYEQYF; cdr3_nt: TGCAGCGTTAGGACAGGGGTCCGCTACGAGCAGTACTTC
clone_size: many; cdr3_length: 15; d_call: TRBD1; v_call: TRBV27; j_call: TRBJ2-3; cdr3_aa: CASSKDRGGPDTQYF; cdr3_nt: TGTGCCAGCAGTAAGGACAGGGGCGGCCCAGATACGCAGTATTTT
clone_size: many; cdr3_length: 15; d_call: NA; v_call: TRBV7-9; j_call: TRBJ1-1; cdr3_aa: CASSLIVALNTEAFF; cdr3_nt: TGTGCCAGCAGCTTAATTGTTGCCCTGAACACTGAAGCTTTCTTT
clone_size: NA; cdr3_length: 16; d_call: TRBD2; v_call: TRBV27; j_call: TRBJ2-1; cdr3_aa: CASSLPGGGPYNEQFF; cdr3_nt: TGTGCCAGCAGTCTCCCCGGGGGGGGGCCCTACAATGAGCAGTTCTTC
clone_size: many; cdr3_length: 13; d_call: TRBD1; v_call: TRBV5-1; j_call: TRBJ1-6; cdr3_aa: CASSPDRVSPLHF; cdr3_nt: TGCGCCAGCAGCCCGGACAGGGTTTCACCCCTCCACTTT
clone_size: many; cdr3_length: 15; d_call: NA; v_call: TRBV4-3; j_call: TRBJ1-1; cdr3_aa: CASSQDKNGGTEAFF; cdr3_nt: TGCGCCAGCAGCCAAGATAAAAATGGAGGAACTGAAGCTTTCTTT
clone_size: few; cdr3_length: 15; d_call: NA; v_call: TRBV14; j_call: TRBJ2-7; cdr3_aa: CASSAGIISGYEQYF; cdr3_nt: TGTGCCAGCAGCGCCGGGATCATCAGTGGATACGAGCAGTACTTC
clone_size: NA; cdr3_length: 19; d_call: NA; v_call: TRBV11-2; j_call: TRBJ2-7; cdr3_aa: CASSLGSGGWTSGFYEQYF; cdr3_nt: TGTGCCAGCAGCTTAGGGTCAGGGGGGTGGACTAGTGGTTTCTACGAGCAGTACTTC
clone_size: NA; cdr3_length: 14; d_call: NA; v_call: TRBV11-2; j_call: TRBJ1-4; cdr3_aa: CASSLDQFNEKLFF; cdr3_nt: TGTGCCAGCAGCTTAGACCAGTTTAATGAAAAACTGTTTTTT
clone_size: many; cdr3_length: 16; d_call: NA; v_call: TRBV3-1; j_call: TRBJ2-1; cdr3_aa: CASSQILDHLGDEQFF; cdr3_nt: TGTGCCAGCAGCCAAATTCTCGACCACCTCGGAGATGAGCAGTTCTTC
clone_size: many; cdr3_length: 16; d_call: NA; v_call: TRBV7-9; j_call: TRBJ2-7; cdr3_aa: CASSSTDRLTVYEQYF; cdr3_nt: TGTGCCAGCAGCTCGACCGACAGATTGACAGTCTACGAGCAGTACTTC
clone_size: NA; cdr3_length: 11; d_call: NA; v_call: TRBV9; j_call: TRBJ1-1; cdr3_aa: CASSGGERAFF; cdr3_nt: TGTGCCAGCAGCGGGGGCGAAAGGGCTTTCTTT
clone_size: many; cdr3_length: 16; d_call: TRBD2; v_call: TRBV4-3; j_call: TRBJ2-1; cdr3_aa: CASSQDGLAGVVEQFF; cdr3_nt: TGCGCCAGCAGCCAAGATGGACTAGCGGGAGTGGTTGAGCAGTTCTTC
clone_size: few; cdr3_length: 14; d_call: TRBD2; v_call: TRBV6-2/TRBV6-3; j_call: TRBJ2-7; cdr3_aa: CASSSEGDYYEQYF; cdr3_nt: TGTGCCAGCAGTTCCGAAGGGGACTACTACGAGCAGTACTTC
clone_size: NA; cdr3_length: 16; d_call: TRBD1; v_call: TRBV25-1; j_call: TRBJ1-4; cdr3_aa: CASSGLGGTGVEKLFF; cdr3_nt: TGTGCCAGCAGTGGCCTAGGGGGGACAGGGGTGGAAAAACTGTTTTTT
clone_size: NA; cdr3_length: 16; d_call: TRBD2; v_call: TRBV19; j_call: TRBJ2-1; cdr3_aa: CVSSIVERGLYNEQFF; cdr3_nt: TGTGTCAGTAGTATAGTGGAGCGGGGGCTCTACAATGAGCAGTTCTTC
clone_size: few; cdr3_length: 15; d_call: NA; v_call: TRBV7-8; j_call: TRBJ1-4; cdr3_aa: CASSQRGRENEKLFF; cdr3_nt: TGTGCCAGCAGCCAGAGAGGAAGGGAAAATGAAAAACTGTTTTTT
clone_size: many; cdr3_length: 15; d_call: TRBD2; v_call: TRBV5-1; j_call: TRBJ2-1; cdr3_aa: CASSLGEGSYNEQFF; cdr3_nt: TGCGCCAGCAGCTTGGGGGAGGGCTCCTACAATGAGCAGTTCTTC
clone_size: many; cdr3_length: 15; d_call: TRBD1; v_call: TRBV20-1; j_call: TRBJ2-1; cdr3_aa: CSDTDLRDRYNEQFF; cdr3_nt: TGCAGTGACACAGACCTCCGGGACAGATACAATGAGCAGTTCTTC
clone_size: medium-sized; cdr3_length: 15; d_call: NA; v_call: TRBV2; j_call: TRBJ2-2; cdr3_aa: CASSDIGINTGELFF; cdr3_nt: TGTGCCAGCAGTGACATCGGGATAAACACCGGGGAGCTGTTTTTT
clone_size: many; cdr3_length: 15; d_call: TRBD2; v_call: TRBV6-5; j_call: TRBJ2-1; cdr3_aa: CASSYSATSIYEQFF; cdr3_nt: TGTGCCAGCAGTTACTCTGCGACTAGCATCTATGAGCAGTTCTTC
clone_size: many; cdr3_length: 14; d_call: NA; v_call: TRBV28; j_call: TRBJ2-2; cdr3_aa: CASSKTGNTGELFF; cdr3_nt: TGTGCCAGCAGTAAAACAGGAAATACCGGGGAGCTGTTTTTT
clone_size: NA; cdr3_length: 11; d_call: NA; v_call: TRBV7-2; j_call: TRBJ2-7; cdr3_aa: CASAGNDEQYF; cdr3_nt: TGTGCCAGCGCAGGGAACGACGAGCAGTACTTC
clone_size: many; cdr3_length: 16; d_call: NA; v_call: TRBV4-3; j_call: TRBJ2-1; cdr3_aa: CASSQDVRQLYNEQFF; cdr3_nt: TGCGCCAGCAGCCAAGATGTCCGGCAGCTTTACAATGAGCAGTTCTTC